This T cell receptor beta chain was captured by sequencing in a study of blood T cell repertoires in COVID-19. For the study at large: Some COVID-19 samples were acute and others convalescent; all came from the United States, Italy and Spain. In each case, the material was cDNA or gDNA derived from T cells, B-cell-depleted T cells, or PBMCs.

Adults between roughly 18 and 89 years of age took part from 24 US areas. Participants were placed into cohorts based on the clinical history they reported. The method was immunoSEQ multiplex PCR; TCRdb's version includes in-frame clones alone and lacks a portion of them. The profile shows roughly 200,000 clones, 86% of them singletons. The sample consisted of PBMCs or T cells enriched from blood (not recorded which). The TCR was taken from a man in his forties or fifties with acute COVID-19.

DNA for the CDR3: TGTGCCAGCAGCTTAGCGGGGGGAGATCGGGCCCTCCACTTT. It encodes CASSLAGGDRALHF. This chain links TRBV7-9 with TRBJ1-6; tentatively, D is TRBD1 (5 bases). V lost 0 bases, J lost 14 bases, and 14 bases lay in between. The V gene's germline CDR1 is SEHNR and CDR2 FQNEAQ (reference sequence). This CDR3 spans 14 amino acids.